This T cell receptor beta chain was observed in a study of T cell responses to AZD1222 COVID-19 vaccine. Notes on the study in general: The study found Spike-specific TCR breadth and depth rose after two AZD1222 doses. Nearly half of the spike-specific TCRs reportedly recognize variant regions that carry no mutations. Sampling captured repertoires only after the peak T cell response. White British ancestry dominated among donors, who included more females, and clonal diversity was possibly underestimated.

To note about this clone: The antigen is unknown.

The CDR3 consists of 16 residues. Per the germline V gene, CDR1 is SGDLS and CDR2 is YYNGEE. The V end was cut by 0 bases, the J end by 0 bases, with 12 bases between. Sequenced by immunoSEQ multiplex PCR; TCRdb stores in-frame clones only, minus some. The table shows tens of thousands of clones, with 90% occurring only once. The receptor was isolated from an adult in good health. The source material was peripheral blood, sampled on day 0 of AZD1222 vaccination. V and J are TRBV9 and TRBJ1-1; possibly TRBD1 for D (5 bases). The chain's CDR3 is CASSVAGAGMNTEAFF. The DNA of the CDR3 is TGTGCCAGCAGCGTAGCGGGCGCAGGGATGAACACTGAAGCTTTCTTT.